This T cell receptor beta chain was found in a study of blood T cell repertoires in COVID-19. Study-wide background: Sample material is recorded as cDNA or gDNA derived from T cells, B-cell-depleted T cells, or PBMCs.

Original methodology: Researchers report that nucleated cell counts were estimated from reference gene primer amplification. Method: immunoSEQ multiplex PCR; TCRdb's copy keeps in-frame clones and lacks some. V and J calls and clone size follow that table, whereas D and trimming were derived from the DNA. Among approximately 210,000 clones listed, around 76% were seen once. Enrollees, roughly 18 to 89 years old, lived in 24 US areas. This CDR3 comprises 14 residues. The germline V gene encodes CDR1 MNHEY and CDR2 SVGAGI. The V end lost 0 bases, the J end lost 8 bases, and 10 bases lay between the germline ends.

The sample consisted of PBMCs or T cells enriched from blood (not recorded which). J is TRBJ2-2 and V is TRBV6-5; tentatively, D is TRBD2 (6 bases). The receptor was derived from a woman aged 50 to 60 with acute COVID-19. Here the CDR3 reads CASSYSGGAGELFF. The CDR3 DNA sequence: TGTGCCAGCAGTTACTCTGGAGGGGCGGGGGAGCTGTTTTTT.